One sample yielded the 30 T cell receptor beta chains listed below, sequenced in a study of cytomegalovirus exposure and HLA in healthy donors. PCR primers comprised 60 Vbeta and 13 Jbeta primers. TCRdb's table, derived via immunoSEQ multiplex PCR, lists solely in-frame clones and lacks some. Of 200,000 to 250,000 clones listed, roughly 75% are singletons. The sample comprised PBMCs. The receptors derive from a woman under 40 in good health and CMV-seronegative.

The genes are TRBV7-9 and TRBJ1-2; D is unclear. The CDR3 length is 14 residues. Per the germline V gene, CDR1 is SEHNR and CDR2 is FQNEAQ (reference sequence). Between the trimmed V and J ends, which lost 4 bases and 4 bases, there was a span of 13 bases. As DNA, the CDR3 is TGTGCCAGCAGCTCTAACCGGGGAGCCTATGGCTACACCTTC. Translated, it gives CASSSNRGAYGYTF.

The chain couples TRBV9 to TRBJ1-1; D not resolved. Trimming took 2 bases from V and 0 from J, leaving 8 bases between them. This CDR3 contains 14 residues. Looked up from germline, CDR1 is SGDLS and CDR2 is YYNGEE. In DNA form, the CDR3 reads TGTGCCAGCAGCGTTGAGGGAATGAACACTGAAGCTTTCTTT. This gives the protein CASSVEGMNTEAFF. The full variable domain, completed using reference TRBV9 and TRBJ1-1, is DSGVTQTPKHLITATGQRVTLRCSPRSGDLSVYWYQQSLDQGLQFLIQYYNGEERAKGNILERFSAQQFPDLHSELNLSSLELGDSALYFCASSVEGMNTEAFFGQGTRLTVV.

This clone was recorded a few times. The chain is built from TRBV11-2 and TRBJ2-1; tentatively, D is TRBD1 (6 bases). The CDR3 sequence is 15 residues long. Trimming cost V 1 base and J 8 bases, with 15 bases left between them. Germline-derived CDR1 and CDR2 are SGHAT and FQNNGV. The CDR3 sequence: CASSLGRGQIDEQFF. The CDR3 DNA follows: TGTGCCAGCAGCTTAGGAAGGGGACAAATCGATGAGCAGTTCTTC.

The gene calls are TRBV5-4 and TRBJ1-1, with TRBD1 matching 7 bases. The CDR3 is 14 residues long. The junction had 4 bases not matched to a gene; V was cut back by 1 base and J by 4 bases. Germline CDR1 is SGHNT and CDR2 is YYREEE (reference sequence). CDR3 coding DNA: TGTGCCAGCAGCTTGATAGGGGGCGGCACTGAAGCTTTCTTT. This codes for CASSLIGGGTEAFF.

The V gene is TRBV9, the J gene TRBJ2-7, with 9 nucleotides matching TRBD1. The CDR3 is 15 amino acids. V was pared by 3 bases and J by 1 base, with 5 bases of the junction left unmatched. CDR1 and CDR2 from the germline V gene are SGDLS and YYNGEE. The CDR3 here is CASSARDRDSYEQYF. Written as DNA, the CDR3 is TGTGCCAGCAGCGCGCGGGACAGGGATTCCTACGAGCAGTACTTC. Based on the CDR3 plus reference TRBV9 and TRBJ2-7, the full variable domain is DSGVTQTPKHLITATGQRVTLRCSPRSGDLSVYWYQQSLDQGLQFLIQYYNGEERAKGNILERFSAQQFPDLHSELNLSSLELGDSALYFCASSARDRDSYEQYFGPGTRLTVT.

V usage is TRBV11-2 and J usage is TRBJ2-7; no firm D call. The CDR3 runs 14 residues. Trimming removed 3 bases at V and 2 bases at J, with 11 bases between. Germline-derived CDR1 and CDR2 are SGHAT and FQNNGV. The CDR3, as DNA: TGTGCCAGCAGCTTGCTAATGAAGCCCTACGAGCAGTACTTC. Protein sequence: CASSLLMKPYEQYF.

CDR3 DNA sequence: TGTGCCAGCAAGGGACAGGGGGCGTTTGAAGCTTTCTTT. It yields the protein CASKGQGAFEAFF. The rearrangement links TRBV2 to TRBJ1-1, with 12 bases aligning to TRBD1. The ends lost 7 bases at V and 7 bases at J; junction bases unmatched: 4. This CDR3 comprises 13 residues. From germline, CDR1 is SNHLY and CDR2 FYNNEI. The complete variable domain, with remaining parts taken from reference TRBV2 and TRBJ1-1, reads EPEVTQTPSHQVTQMGQEVILRCVPISNHLYFYWYRQILGQKVEFLVSFYNNEISEKSEIFDDQFSVERPDGSNFTLKIRSTKLEDSAMYFCASKGQGAFEAFFGQGTRLTVV.

This clone showed up just a few times. Different DNA sequences within this sample yield the same CDR3. The rearrangement links TRBV5-1 to TRBJ1-1; possible D gene TRBD1, 5 bases. The V end was cut by 3 bases, the J end by 3 bases, with 12 bases between. CDR1 is SGHRS, CDR2 YFSETQ, per germline. The CDR3 contains 14 residues. In DNA, the CDR3 is TGCGCCAGCAGCTCACCCGGCAGGGACACTGAAGCTTTCTTT. Translating gives CASSSPGRDTEAFF.

In DNA, the CDR3 is TGTGCCTGGAGTGGACAGTTCACCGGGGAGCTGTTTTTT. Its translation is CAWSGQFTGELFF. The chain links TRBV30 to TRBJ2-2, with a possible D match to TRBD1 (5 bases). Germline lookup yields CDR1 GTSNPN and CDR2 SVGIG (reference sequence). The CDR3 is made up of 13 amino acids. Trimming shortened V by 1 base and J by 4 bases, and 7 bases separated the two germline ends.

This clone was found a few times. The gene calls are TRBV9 and TRBJ2-7; perhaps TRBD2 as D (7 bases). The V gene's germline CDR1 is SGDLS and CDR2 YYNGEE. Trimming removed 4 bases from V and 2 bases from J, with 10 bases in between. This CDR3 region has 13 residues. CDR3 bases: TGTGCCAGCAGCCCGGGGGGCCCCTACGAGCAGTACTTC. It translates to CASSPGGPYEQYF.

The chain links TRBV15 to TRBJ2-1; D ambiguous. Trimming cost V 0 bases and J 9 bases, with 6 bases left between them. This CDR3 contains 12 residues. Germline CDR1 LNHNV, CDR2 YYDKDF (reference sequence). CDR3 residues: CATSRDYGEQFF. CDR3 bases: TGTGCCACCAGCAGAGATTACGGTGAGCAGTTCTTC.

The chain is built from TRBV30 and TRBJ1-5; D is possibly TRBD2 (5 bases). The J call is in doubt because the DNA end fits TRBJ2-3 better. This CDR3 has 15 amino acids. Germline assignment: CDR1 GTSNPN and CDR2 SVGIG (reference sequence). CDR3 protein: CAWGRKGLDNQPQYF. The CDR3 nucleotides are TGTGCCTGGGGGAGAAAAGGGCTAGACAATCAGCCCCAGTATTTT.

The chain employs TRBV18 and TRBJ2-7; 10 nucleotides align to TRBD2. V was clipped by 0 bases and J by 0 bases; unmatched bases: 8. This CDR3 has 18 residues. The germline gives CDR1 KGHSH, CDR2 LQKENI. In DNA form, the CDR3 reads TGTGCCAGCTCACCACCGCACTTCGGGACTAGCGACTCCTACGAGCAGTACTTC. Its translation is CASSPPHFGTSDSYEQYF.

The chain uses TRBV30 and TRBJ1-2; D gene uncertain. Germline V gene data show CDR1 as GTSNPN and CDR2 as SVGIG (reference sequence). V lost 3 bases and J lost 7, with 12 bases in between. The length of the CDR3 is 12 residues. CDR3 protein: CAWRIVGGGYTF. The CDR3 DNA sequence: TGTGCCTGGAGAATCGTAGGCGGTGGCTACACCTTC.

CDR3 region: CASSSQGASGSGETQYF. CDR3 bases: TGCGCCAGCAGCTCCCAGGGGGCTAGCGGGAGCGGAGAGACCCAGTACTTC. V usage is TRBV5-1 and J usage is TRBJ2-5; 10 bases align to TRBD2. The ends lost 3 bases at V and 4 bases at J; junction bases unmatched: 12. The germline V gene has CDR1 SGHRS and CDR2 YFSETQ. The length of the CDR3 is 17 residues.

The chain has TRBV27 and TRBJ2-1, with 7 bases lining up with TRBD2. Germline CDR1 and CDR2: MNHEY and SMNVEV (reference sequence). This CDR3 has 12 residues. V was pared by 10 bases and J by 8 bases, with 8 bases of the junction left unmatched. The CDR3 DNA follows: TGTGCCACCGGGCGGGGGTGGGATGAGCAGTTCTTC. This sequence encodes CATGRGWDEQFF.

The V call is TRBV19, the J call TRBJ2-2; TRBD2 matches at 11 bases. Germline CDR1 and CDR2: LNHDA and SQIVND (reference sequence). This CDR3 region has 21 residues. V was clipped by 4 bases and J by 8 bases; unmatched bases: 24. This chain's CDR3 is CASSTRGRATSSGGASGELFF. CDR3 coding DNA: TGTGCCAGTAGTACCAGGGGGCGAGCGACGAGTAGCGGGGGGGCTTCGGGGGAGCTGTTTTTT.

This clone appeared a few times. V gene TRBV9 combines with J gene TRBJ2-3, with 8 bases fitting TRBD2. The J segment lost 4 bases and the V segment lost 2 bases, leaving 0 bases of the junction unmatched. CDR1 and CDR2 from the germline V gene are SGDLS and YYNGEE. This CDR3 is built from 13 residues. CDR3 in DNA: TGTGCCAGCAGCGTCGGGGGGGCAGATACGCAGTATTTT. Its protein product is CASSVGGADTQYF.

The V call is TRBV6-5, the J call TRBJ1-6, with D tentatively TRBD1 (6 bases). Germline V gene sequence: CDR1 MNHEY, CDR2 SVGAGI. The CDR3 extends over 15 amino acids. The germline V and J ends were trimmed by 0 bases and 4 bases, with 7 bases remaining between them. The DNA of the CDR3 is TGTGCCAGCAGTTACTCCAGGGGATATAATTCACCCCTCCACTTT. It yields the protein CASSYSRGYNSPLHF.

The chain is built from TRBV27 and TRBJ1-6, with D perhaps TRBD1 (5 bases). The V gene's germline CDR1 is MNHEY and CDR2 SMNVEV (reference sequence). CDR3 size: 14 residues. V was trimmed by 5 bases and J by 8 bases, leaving 13 bases between them. CDR3 amino acids: CASSPLGGDSPLHF. CDR3 sequence (DNA): TGTGCCAGCAGTCCGCTCGGGGGTGATTCACCCCTCCACTTT.

The V call is TRBV5-1, the J call TRBJ2-2; TRBD1 might be the D (5 bases). Trimming left V 0 bases short and J 5 bases short, with 11 bases between. The CDR3 loop spans 15 amino acids. Germline loops: CDR1 SGHRS, CDR2 YFSETQ. CDR3 in DNA: TGCGCCAGCAGCTTGGAGGGGTCAGGGACCGGGGAGCTGTTTTTT. This codes for CASSLEGSGTGELFF. The full variable domain, rest sourced from reference TRBV5-1 and TRBJ2-2, is KAGVTQTPRYLIKTRGQQVTLSCSPISGHRSVSWYQQTPGQGLQFLFEYFSETQRNKGNFPGRFSGRQFSNSRSEMNVSTLELGDSALYLCASSLEGSGTGELFFGEGSRLTVL.

V is TRBV9 and J is TRBJ1-2; 7 bases fit TRBD1. The germline V gene encodes CDR1 SGDLS and CDR2 YYNGEE. The CDR3 runs to 14 residues. The J segment lost 4 bases and the V segment lost 4 bases, leaving 7 bases of the junction unmatched. The CDR3 sequence is CASSPRQGSYGYTF. CDR3 bases: TGTGCCAGCAGCCCAAGACAGGGAAGCTATGGCTACACCTTC.

This chain joins TRBV4-2 and TRBJ1-3; TRBD1 agrees at 8 bases. Germline trimming cut 4 bases from V and 4 bases from J; bases unmatched to any gene: 3. The germline CDR1 and CDR2 sequences are LGHNA and YNFKEQ. The CDR3 is made up of 14 amino acids. The DNA of the CDR3 is TGTGCCAGCAGCCCAGGGGGCGTCGGAAACACCATATATTTT. Translated, it gives CASSPGGVGNTIYF.

The rearrangement links TRBV5-1 to TRBJ2-5; TRBD2 matches 7 bases. The germline V gene has CDR1 SGHRS and CDR2 YFSETQ. CDR3 length equals 15 residues. V was pared by 3 bases and J by 2 bases, with 7 bases of the junction left unmatched. In nucleotides, the CDR3 is TGCGCCAGCAGCTGGGGGAGGGCCGGGCAAGAGACCCAGTACTTC. Its protein is CASSWGRAGQETQYF.

This chain links TRBV2 with TRBJ2-7; 9 positions match TRBD1. Trimming cost V 8 bases and J 3 bases; bases outside gene matches: 11. The CDR3 runs to 15 residues. Germline V gives CDR1 SNHLY, CDR2 FYNNEI. This CDR3 reads CASASLLGQGYEQYF. The CDR3 nucleotides read TGTGCCAGCGCCTCGCTGTTGGGACAGGGCTACGAGCAGTACTTC.

This clone was seen a handful of times. The junction differs from germline at one of its ends, possibly a read error. The chain recombines TRBV7-7 with TRBJ2-7; 7 bases agree with TRBD1. The V gene's germline CDR1 is SSHAT and CDR2 FNYEAQ (reference sequence). The CDR3 spans 13 residues. This chain's CDR3 is CASSRDRDGEQYF. CDR3 coding DNA: TGTGCTAGCAGCCGCGACAGGGATGGAGAGCAGTACTTC. The whole variable domain, remainder taken from reference TRBV7-7 and TRBJ2-7, is GAGVSQSPRYKVTKRGQDVTLRCDPISSHATLYWYQQALGQGPEFLTYFNYEAQPDKSGLPSDRFSAERPEGSISTLTIQRTEQRDSAMYRCASSRDRDGEQYFGPGTRLTVT.

For this clone: Other nucleotide sequences from this sample produce the same CDR3. This sequence joins TRBV19 and TRBJ1-1, with a possible D match to TRBD1 (5 bases). This CDR3 is built from 13 residues. V lost 3 bases and J 3 bases, leaving 8 bases between the germline ends. CDR1 is LNHDA, CDR2 SQIVND, per germline (reference sequence). The CDR3, as DNA: TGTGCCAGTAGTATGAAAGGGGACACTGAAGCTTTCTTT. Translating gives CASSMKGDTEAFF.

The chain is built from TRBV11-3 and TRBJ1-1; unclear D gene. Trimming pared 2 bases from V and 2 bases from J, leaving 15 bases between. Per germline, CDR1 SGHNT and CDR2 YENEEA. The CDR3 spans 16 residues. In nucleotides, the CDR3 is TGTGCCAGCAGCTTAAGAAAATGGGAGCTTAACACTGAAGCTTTCTTT. Its protein is CASSLRKWELNTEAFF.

V usage is TRBV30 and J usage is TRBJ1-2; possible D gene TRBD1, 6 bases. This CDR3 contains 14 residues. The V and J ends lost 2 bases and 7 bases respectively, with 17 bases between them. CDR1 is GTSNPN and CDR2 is SVGIG in the germline V gene (reference sequence). The CDR3 bases are TGTGCCTGGAGTTTACAGGGTCCGGCGTCTGGCTACACCTTC. Translation gives CAWSLQGPASGYTF.

This chain connects TRBV5-1 to TRBJ2-1; D is uncertain. The CDR3 has 14 residues. Looked up from germline, CDR1 is SGHRS and CDR2 is YFSETQ. The V end lost 0 bases, the J end lost 9 bases, and 13 bases lay between the germline ends. The CDR3 DNA sequence: TGCGCCAGCAGCTTGGCCGGTTCGTCGGGTGAGCAGTTCTTC. Translating gives CASSLAGSSGEQFF.